This T cell receptor beta chain was captured by sequencing in a study of human T cells and chemical hapten exposure. Overall study findings and caveats: More PT1 expanded TCRs went with higher patch test scores.

In TCRdb, the RACE reads were re-called with MiXCR into one record per CDR3 protein. This table holds some 70,000 distinct CDR3 sequences, 10% found once. The germline gives CDR1 SGHTA, CDR2 FQGTGA. The CDR3 loop spans 11 amino acids. The ends were cut back, 11 bases at V and 6 bases at J, with 12 bases in the middle. Time point specified: patch test 2, 6 weeks after DPC sensitization. Treatment given: therapeutic diphenylcyclopropenone sensitization with weekly scalp DPC. This clonotype came up many times. The antigen is unknown. The material was whole blood, obtained in connection with sensitization to the hapten diphenylcyclopropenone (DPC). The clonotype comes from a woman aged 45-65 years with alopecia areata. Some clones in this sample may be carry-over from other donors' samples. The chain employs TRBV7-3 and TRBJ2-3, with D unclear. The CDR3 here is CAAIARDTQYF. DNA for the CDR3: TGTGCCGCGATCGCCCGTGATACGCAGTATTTT.